These 26 T cell receptor beta chains originate from one sample sequenced in a study of T cell repertoires in cytomegalovirus infection. TCRdb processed the reads anew with MiXCR; each CDR3 protein has one entry. The sample records around 180,000 distinct CDR3 sequences, 28% being singletons. Specimen: PBMCs. The receptors were sampled from a human donor in good health (CMV status not recorded). Some clones in this sample may be carry-over from other donors' samples.

The sample holds a few counts of this clonotype. CDR3 loop: CASSLEGAGLTGELFF. CDR3 nucleotide sequence: TGTGCCAGCAGCTTAGAGGGAGCGGGTCTCACCGGGGAGCTGTTTTTT. J is TRBJ2-2 and V is TRBV7-2; TRBD2 might be the D (6 bases). Trimming removed 1 base from V and 4 bases from J, with 13 bases in between. The CDR3 runs 16 residues. Germline-derived CDR1 and CDR2 are SGHTA and FQGNSA.

This clonotype was observed at least ten times. The CDR3: CASSGQGWGGNTIYF. The CDR3 DNA reads TGTGCCAGCTCAGGACAGGGATGGGGTGGAAACACCATATATTTT. J is TRBJ1-3 and V is TRBV28, with 8 nucleotides matching TRBD1. In germline, CDR1 is MDHEN, CDR2 SYDVKM. CDR3 length: 15 residues. Losses at the gene ends were 8 bases for V and 3 bases for J; bases not matched to a gene: 9.

The chain uses TRBV7-2 and TRBJ1-5; tentative D call: TRBD1 (5 bases). The CDR3 totals 13 residues. Per the germline V gene, CDR1 is SGHTA and CDR2 is FQGNSA. The V end was cut by 1 base, the J end by 7 bases, with 8 bases between. CDR3: CASSLVQGQPQHF. DNA for the CDR3: TGTGCCAGCAGCTTAGTCCAGGGACAGCCCCAGCATTTT.

This clonotype was found many times. The V gene is TRBV7-2, the J gene TRBJ1-6; D is ambiguous. CDR1 is SGHTA and CDR2 is FQGNSA in the germline V gene. Trimming left V 5 bases short and J 0 bases short, with 8 bases between. CDR3 length: 15 amino acids. The CDR3 reads CASSDTSSYNSPLHF. CDR3 sequence (DNA): TGTGCCAGCAGCGATACGAGCTCCTATAATTCACCCCTCCACTTT.

The chain couples TRBV29-1 to TRBJ1-1; D ambiguous. CDR1 is SQVTM and CDR2 is ANQGSEA in the germline V gene. The length of the CDR3 is 12 residues. The germline V and J ends were trimmed by 4 bases and 1 base, with 7 bases remaining between them. The CDR3 region is CSVGSRNTEAFF. In nucleotides, the CDR3 is TGCAGCGTTGGTAGTCGGAACACTGAAGCTTTCTTT.

The CDR3 sequence: CACGLSPYYGYTF. The CDR3 coding sequence is TGTGCCTGTGGACTTTCCCCCTACTATGGCTACACCTTC. V and J are TRBV30 and TRBJ1-2, with D unresolved. This CDR3 has 13 residues. CDR1 is GTSNPN and CDR2 is SVGIG in the germline V gene (reference sequence). V was trimmed by 6 bases and J by 3 bases, leaving 14 bases between them.

This clonotype was seen only a few times. The chain links TRBV7-8 to TRBJ2-5, with 8 bases identical to TRBD2. After removal of 7 bases from V and 5 bases from J, the junction contained 12 bases not matched to a gene. This CDR3 is built from 15 residues. CDR1 is SGHVS, CDR2 FQNEAQ, per germline. DNA of the CDR3: TGTGCCAGCACCCGTACAGCGGGGGACGGGGAGACCCAGTACTTC. This sequence encodes CASTRTAGDGETQYF.

This sequence joins TRBV5-1 and TRBJ2-7, with D perhaps given as TRBD1 or TRBD2 (6 bases each). V was trimmed by 0 bases and J by 5 bases, leaving 15 bases between them. The CDR3 has 15 amino acids. From germline, CDR1 is SGHRS and CDR2 YFSETQ. The CDR3 DNA sequence: TGCGCCAGCAGCTTGGAAGGGGGGCGAATGAACGAGCAGTACTTC. The encoded protein is CASSLEGGRMNEQYF.

This clonotype was seen more than once but under ten times. V usage is TRBV7-1 and J usage is TRBJ1-2; no reliable D call. TRBV7-1 is classed as an ORF, of uncertain function. With 6 bases removed from V and 0 bases from J, the gap between germline ends came to 11 bases. There are 14 residues in the CDR3. The CDR3 spells CASSRVPTNYGYTF. CDR3 DNA: TGTGCCAGCAGTCGGGTCCCCACTAACTATGGCTACACCTTC.

The chain joins TRBV7-2 to TRBJ2-7, with D tentatively TRBD1 or TRBD2 (5 bases each). Per the germline V gene, CDR1 is SGHTA and CDR2 is FQGNSA. Trimming left V 2 bases short and J 0 bases short, with 11 bases between. The CDR3 has 15 amino acids. CDR3 protein: CASSLKAGSSYEQYF. CDR3 bases: TGTGCCAGCAGCTTAAAGGCAGGGAGCTCCTACGAGCAGTACTTC.

This clonotype was counted a few times. This chain uses TRBV7-3 with TRBJ1-1, with 7 nucleotides matching TRBD1. Germline-derived CDR1 and CDR2 are SGHTA and FQGTGA. This CDR3 has 15 residues. Trimming removed 5 bases from V and 3 bases from J; junction bases left unmatched: 9. CDR3 protein: CASSPIQGLDTEAFF. In nucleotides, the CDR3 is TGTGCCAGCAGCCCGATACAGGGGTTGGACACTGAAGCTTTCTTT. The full variable domain, completed using reference TRBV7-3 and TRBJ1-1, is GAGVSQTPSNKVTEKGKYVELRCDPISGHTALYWYRQSLGQGPEFLIYFQGTGAADDSGLPNDRFFAVRPEGSVSTLKIQRTERGDSAVYLCASSPIQGLDTEAFFGQGTRLTVV.

The rearrangement uses TRBV9 and TRBJ2-3; D may be TRBD1 or TRBD2 (5 bases each). CDR1 and CDR2 (germline): SGDLS, YYNGEE. This CDR3 has 15 residues. The germline V and J ends were trimmed by 3 bases and 8 bases, with 19 bases remaining between them. The chain's CDR3 is CASSGPGPVLSTQYF. CDR3 sequence (DNA): TGTGCCAGCAGCGGGCCGGGACCCGTCTTGAGTACGCAGTATTTT. Full variable domain (missing parts from reference TRBV9 and TRBJ2-3): DSGVTQTPKHLITATGQRVTLRCSPRSGDLSVYWYQQSLDQGLQFLIQYYNGEERAKGNILERFSAQQFPDLHSELNLSSLELGDSALYFCASSGPGPVLSTQYFGPGTRLTVL.

This chain links TRBV7-2 with TRBJ2-3; 15 nucleotides line up with TRBD2. The CDR3 runs 17 residues. Per germline, CDR1 SGHTA and CDR2 FQGNSA. V gave up 1 base and J gave up 5 bases; unmatched junction bases: 4. This CDR3 is CASSLGTSGGAGDTQYF. CDR3 sequence (DNA): TGTGCCAGCAGCTTAGGGACTAGCGGGGGGGCGGGAGATACGCAGTATTTT.

This clonotype was observed many times. The CDR3 DNA sequence: TGTGCCAGCAGCTTCGACTCTTCCTACAATGAGCAGTTCTTC. Its translation: CASSFDSSYNEQFF. The chain carries TRBV7-2 and TRBJ2-1, with no clear D. The CDR3 loop spans 14 amino acids. Germline CDR1 and CDR2: SGHTA and FQGNSA. V was cut by 3 bases and J by 1 base, with 7 bases left in between. Combining the CDR3 with reference TRBV7-2 and TRBJ2-1 gives the whole variable domain GAGVSQSPSNKVTEKGKDVELRCDPISGHTALYWYRQSLGQGLEFLIYFQGNSAPDKSGLPSDRFSAERTGGSVSTLTIQRTQQEDSAVYLCASSFDSSYNEQFFGPGTRLTVL.

This clonotype was counted only a few times. The gene calls are TRBV5-5 and TRBJ1-1; D remains unclear. This CDR3 is built from 14 residues. Trimming took off 0 bases at V and 10 bases at J, with 16 bases between the two ends. Germline V gene lookup returns CDR1 SGHKS and CDR2 YYEKEE (reference sequence). This chain's CDR3 is CASSLEVGRDGAFF. The CDR3 DNA is TGTGCCAGCAGCTTGGAGGTAGGGAGAGATGGAGCTTTCTTT. Full variable domain (remainder filled in from reference TRBV5-5 and TRBJ1-1): DAGVTQSPTHLIKTRGQQVTLRCSPISGHKSVSWYQQVLGQGPQFIFQYYEKEERGRGNFPDRFSARQFPNYSSELNVNALLLGDSALYLCASSLEVGRDGAFFGQGTRLTVV.

This clonotype has a count of ten or more. The chain employs TRBV7-2 and TRBJ2-3, with D tentatively TRBD1 (6 bases). V was trimmed by 5 bases and J by 4 bases, leaving 13 bases between them. The CDR3 runs to 14 residues. Germline values: CDR1 SGHTA, CDR2 FQGNSA. The CDR3 loop is CASSTRTAADTQYF. As DNA, the CDR3 is TGTGCCAGCAGCACCCGGACAGCGGCAGATACGCAGTATTTT.

The V and J genes are TRBV7-6 and TRBJ1-1; TRBD1 matches at 11 bases. V dropped 1 base and J dropped 5; count of bases not matched to a gene: 9. The germline gives CDR1 SGHVS, CDR2 FNYEAQ. The CDR3 consists of 17 residues. The CDR3 region is CASSLGTGGASRTEAFF. CDR3 bases: TGTGCCAGCAGCTTAGGGACAGGGGGCGCGTCGAGAACTGAAGCTTTCTTT.

This clonotype appeared a few times. This chain links TRBV10-3 with TRBJ2-5; possible D gene TRBD2, 6 bases. The CDR3 contains 13 residues. CDR1 is ENHRY, CDR2 SYGVKD, per germline. Trimming cost V 0 bases and J 5 bases, with 7 bases left between them. The CDR3 sequence: CAISESRGETQYF. CDR3 coding DNA: TGTGCCATCAGTGAGTCGCGGGGTGAGACCCAGTACTTC.

This clonotype came up many times. The chain employs TRBV7-2 and TRBJ1-5; tentatively, D is TRBD1 (6 bases). The CDR3 spans 14 residues. Germline-derived CDR1 and CDR2 are SGHTA and FQGNSA. The V end was cut by 4 bases, the J end by 0 bases, with 7 bases between. The CDR3 nucleotides are TGTGCCAGCAGCTCGACAGGTAGCAATCAGCCCCAGCATTTT. Residues: CASSSTGSNQPQHF.

This chain links TRBV9 with TRBJ2-7, with 9 nucleotides matching TRBD1. V shed 4 bases, J shed 3 bases, and the junction held 5 bases outside the gene matches. CDR1 is SGDLS and CDR2 is YYNGEE in the germline V gene. The CDR3 runs 14 residues. The CDR3: CASSTAGQGYEQYF. In DNA form, the CDR3 reads TGTGCCAGCAGCACTGCGGGACAGGGCTACGAGCAGTACTTC.

The chain carries TRBV2 and TRBJ1-2, with TRBD1 as a possible D gene (6 bases). Germline V CDR1 and CDR2: SNHLY, FYNNEI. The V end was cut by 7 bases, the J end by 2 bases, with 17 bases between. The CDR3 covers 15 residues. The DNA of the CDR3 is TGTGCCAGCACCGGGACCCCGAGGGGGAACTATGGCTACACCTTC. It codes for CASTGTPRGNYGYTF.

Many counts were recorded for this clonotype. This chain uses TRBV7-8 with TRBJ1-5, with D perhaps matching TRBD1 (6 bases). CDR3 size: 15 residues. The ends were cut back, 4 bases at V and 2 bases at J, with 12 bases in the middle. Germline CDR1 SGHVS, CDR2 FQNEAQ. CDR3 loop: CASSYLGAGNQPQHF. CDR3 sequence (DNA): TGTGCCAGCAGCTATCTGGGGGCAGGCAATCAGCCCCAGCATTTT.

This clonotype has ten or more counts. Written as DNA, the CDR3 is TGTGCCAGCAGCCGAAACGGGGGAGGAGAACAAGAGACCCAGTACTTC. Protein sequence: CASSRNGGGEQETQYF. The chain couples TRBV7-2 to TRBJ2-5; D perhaps matches TRBD2 (6 bases). The V and J ends lost 5 bases and 2 bases respectively, with 18 bases between them. In germline, CDR1 is SGHTA, CDR2 FQGNSA. There are 16 residues in the CDR3.

This clonotype was detected only a few times. The V and J genes are TRBV14 and TRBJ1-6; D not certain. This CDR3 is built from 13 residues. Trimming pared 4 bases from V and 8 bases from J, leaving 9 bases between. The germline V gene has CDR1 SGHDN and CDR2 FVKESK. CDR3 residues: CASSLNGHSPLHF. The CDR3 nucleotides are TGTGCCAGCAGCCTGAATGGGCATTCACCCCTCCACTTT.

V and J are TRBV25-1 and TRBJ2-6; D gene uncertain. V was clipped by 2 bases and J by 4 bases, with 15 bases between them. This CDR3 contains 17 residues. CDR1 MGHDK and CDR2 SYGVNS come from the germline V gene. Here the CDR3 DNA reads TGTGCCAGCAGTGAACAATTGGCGGAGTTGGGGGCCAACGTCCTGACTTTC. Its translation is CASSEQLAELGANVLTF.

In this sample, this clonotype turned up a few times. The CDR3 reads CASGRDRGREQYF. CDR3 in DNA: TGTGCCAGCGGCCGGGACAGGGGGCGTGAGCAGTACTTC. J is TRBJ2-7 and V is TRBV11-2; 12 bases are a match to TRBD1. This CDR3 is built from 13 residues. V dropped 8 bases and J dropped 7; count of bases not matched to a gene: 6. Germline V gene sequence: CDR1 SGHAT, CDR2 FQNNGV.